A single sample gave rise to the 29 T cell receptor beta chains below, sequenced in a study of cytomegalovirus exposure and HLA in healthy donors (dated by TCRdb to 2017 to 2019). Library preparation was by the immunoSEQ multiplex PCR assay. For the multiplex PCR, a mixture combining 60 forward primers for TCR Vbeta segments and 13 reverse primers for TCR Jbeta segments was used. Not all clones reach the TCRdb copy of this immuneACCESS table, which keeps in-frame sequences only. Checked studies attribute under half of the gap to unresolved V genes and leave the rest unexplained. The sample data list 40,000 or so clones, and about 66% of these were observed just once. Together, the top ten hold 18% of the sample. Sequencing used PBMCs. The receptor set was obtained from a man aged 45-60 years in good health and CMV-seropositive.

The V call is TRBV11-3, the J call TRBJ2-7; 8 nucleotides line up with TRBD1. V gave up 3 bases and J gave up 5 bases; unmatched junction bases: 6. The CDR3 is 14 residues long. The V gene's germline CDR1 is SGHNT and CDR2 YENEEA. CDR3 region: CASSFQDREDEQYF. The CDR3 nucleotides are TGTGCCAGCAGCTTCCAGGACAGGGAGGACGAGCAGTACTTC.

There are a few counts of this clone. V is TRBV2 and J is TRBJ2-5, with TRBD1 matching over 9 bases. CDR1 and CDR2 (germline): SNHLY, FYNNEI. The CDR3 consists of 16 residues. V dropped 3 bases and J dropped 8; count of bases not matched to a gene: 13. CDR3 nucleotides: TGTGCCAGCAGTGAGGCCTCGGGGACAGGGCCTGGTACCCAGTACTTC. Protein: CASSEASGTGPGTQYF.

The chain carries TRBV29-1 and TRBJ1-1, with unresolved D. CDR1 is SQVTM, CDR2 ANQGSEA, per germline. The CDR3 covers 13 residues. Trimming removed 7 bases at V and 0 bases at J, with 12 bases between. The CDR3 region has the DNA TGCAGCGCCGAGGGAAACCTGAACACTGAAGCTTTCTTT. Translating gives CSAEGNLNTEAFF.

V and J are TRBV19 and TRBJ1-3; D not resolved. The V end lost 0 bases, the J end lost 1 base, and 7 bases lay between the germline ends. This CDR3 has 15 residues. Germline V lookup: CDR1 LNHDA, CDR2 SQIVND (reference sequence). Here the CDR3 reads CASSIDLESGNTIYF. The DNA for the CDR3 is TGTGCCAGTAGTATAGATCTGGAGTCTGGAAACACCATATATTTT.

This clone was observed a handful of times. This chain connects TRBV6-5 to TRBJ2-7; TRBD2 is a possible D gene (6 bases). V lost 0 bases, J lost 0 bases, and 6 bases lay in between. In germline, CDR1 is MNHEY, CDR2 SVGAGI. The CDR3 spans 14 residues. This CDR3 is CASSYSTSSYEQYF. The CDR3 DNA reads as TGTGCCAGCAGTTACTCGACTAGCTCCTACGAGCAGTACTTC.

As to this clone: The sample carries other DNA sequences with the same CDR3. The V gene is TRBV27, the J gene TRBJ1-6, with a weak D call TRBD1 (6 bases). The CDR3 covers 15 residues. With 4 bases removed from V and 7 bases from J, the gap between germline ends came to 14 bases. CDR1 MNHEY and CDR2 SMNVEV come from the germline V gene (reference sequence). CDR3 protein: CASSSQQGLNSPLHF. DNA of the CDR3: TGTGCCAGCAGTTCCCAACAGGGATTAAATTCACCCCTCCACTTT.

The genes are TRBV2 and TRBJ2-3; D unclear. V lost 1 base, J lost 2 bases, and 7 bases lay in between. The CDR3 length is 14 residues. Germline values: CDR1 SNHLY, CDR2 FYNNEI. The CDR3: CASSEGANTDTQYF. The CDR3 DNA follows: TGTGCCAGCAGTGAAGGGGCCAACACAGATACGCAGTATTTT.

This chain uses TRBV6-5 with TRBJ1-2, with 7 positions matching TRBD1. This CDR3 has 15 residues. Germline V gene sequence: CDR1 MNHEY, CDR2 SVGAGI. With V trimmed by 5 bases and J by 8 bases, 14 bases remained unmatched. The CDR3 region has the DNA TGTGCCAGCAGTCGCCTCCGGGACAGCATGCAGGGCTACACCTTC. Protein sequence: CASSRLRDSMQGYTF.

The V and J genes are TRBV15 and TRBJ1-5, with a possible D match to TRBD1 (6 bases). The CDR3 totals 15 residues. Per germline, CDR1 LNHNV and CDR2 YYDKDF (reference sequence). The V end lost 0 bases, the J end lost 7 bases, and 13 bases lay between the germline ends. In DNA form, the CDR3 reads TGTGCCACCAGCAGAGACCGGGACATAAGGCAGCCCCAGCATTTT. Its protein is CATSRDRDIRQPQHF.

The chain couples TRBV9 to TRBJ2-7, with TRBD1 as a possible D gene (6 bases). With 4 bases removed from V and 7 bases from J, the gap between germline ends came to 21 bases. Germline loops: CDR1 SGDLS, CDR2 YYNGEE. The CDR3 contains 15 residues. CDR3 residues: CASSPQTGLLGEQYF. The CDR3 coding sequence is TGTGCCAGCAGCCCTCAGACAGGACTCCTGGGGGAGCAGTACTTC.

The CDR3: CASSIRDYGYTF. The DNA of the CDR3 is TGTGCCAGCAGCATAAGAGACTATGGCTACACCTTC. The V call is TRBV5-6, the J call TRBJ1-2; no reliable D call. Germline CDR1 is SGHDT and CDR2 is YYEEEE. The CDR3 is made up of 12 amino acids. Trimming shortened V by 4 bases and J by 3 bases, and 7 bases separated the two germline ends.

The gene calls are TRBV6-5 and TRBJ1-5; D is ambiguous. Trimming cost V 0 bases and J 3 bases, with 12 bases left between them. CDR3 size: 16 residues. In germline, CDR1 is MNHEY, CDR2 SVGAGI. The CDR3, as DNA: TGTGCCAGCAGTTACTCTGCAGGCCATACCAATCAGCCCCAGCATTTT. It is translated as CASSYSAGHTNQPQHF.

In its sample, this clone was seen a few times. The CDR3 loop reads CASRIPYEQYF. Written as DNA, the CDR3 is TGTGCCAGCAGAATTCCCTACGAGCAGTACTTC. The chain joins TRBV7-3 to TRBJ2-5; D gene uncertain. The last part of the DNA fits TRBJ2-7 better; the J call may be wrong. Germline V gene data show CDR1 as SGHTA and CDR2 as FQGTGA. This CDR3 has 11 residues.

In its sample, this clone was seen a few times. V and J are TRBV6-5 and TRBJ1-2; TRBD1 might be the D (6 bases). CDR3 length: 14 amino acids. The V gene lost 8 bases and the J gene lost 2 bases, with 15 bases spanning the gap. The germline V gene has CDR1 MNHEY and CDR2 SVGAGI. The CDR3 DNA sequence: TGTGCCAGCTCTTTCGGACAGTACAACTATGGCTACACCTTC. Translating gives CASSFGQYNYGYTF.

V usage is TRBV4-2 and J usage is TRBJ2-5, with 8 bases fitting TRBD2. The CDR3 loop spans 16 amino acids. Germline V lookup: CDR1 LGHNA, CDR2 YNFKEQ. V gave up 0 bases and J gave up 9 bases; unmatched junction bases: 12. The CDR3 loop reads CASSQDRLAGPSPQYF. CDR3 bases: TGTGCCAGCAGCCAAGATAGGCTAGCGGGCCCCTCGCCCCAGTACTTC.

The J gene is TRBJ2-2, the V gene TRBV9; 11 bases are shared with TRBD2. Per the germline V gene, CDR1 is SGDLS and CDR2 is YYNGEE. The CDR3 runs 15 residues. Trimming took 2 bases from V and 4 from J; bases not matched to a gene: 1. DNA of the CDR3: TGTGCCAGCAGCGTTAGCGGGGGGGCCACCGGGGAGCTGTTTTTT. It specifies CASSVSGGATGELFF. Looking up the rest from reference TRBV9 and TRBJ2-2 gives the full variable domain: DSGVTQTPKHLITATGQRVTLRCSPRSGDLSVYWYQQSLDQGLQFLIQYYNGEERAKGNILERFSAQQFPDLHSELNLSSLELGDSALYFCASSVSGGATGELFFGEGSRLTVL.

V gene TRBV28 combines with J gene TRBJ1-2, with 11 positions matching TRBD1. Per the germline V gene, CDR1 is MDHEN and CDR2 is SYDVKM. CDR3 size: 14 residues. V shed 4 bases, J shed 3 bases, and the junction held 1 base outside the gene matches. CDR3 amino acids: CASSSGQGDYGYTF. CDR3 coding DNA: TGTGCCAGCAGTTCGGGACAGGGGGACTATGGCTACACCTTC.

V is TRBV7-2 and J is TRBJ1-5; possibly TRBD1 for D (6 bases). The germline V and J ends were trimmed by 4 bases and 3 bases, with 10 bases remaining between them. This CDR3 has 14 residues. CDR1 and CDR2 from the germline V gene are SGHTA and FQGNSA. The DNA for the CDR3 is TGTGCCAGCAGCTCGGACAGACCCAATCAGCCCCAGCATTTT. This sequence encodes CASSSDRPNQPQHF.

This chain links TRBV7-8 with TRBJ2-6; D gene unclear. Trimming took 5 bases from V and 2 from J, leaving 10 bases between them. The germline V gene encodes CDR1 SGHVS and CDR2 FQNEAQ. The CDR3 covers 15 residues. The CDR3 nucleotides read TGTGCCAGCAGCCCAACAGTGACTGGGGCCAACGTCCTGACTTTC. Translation gives CASSPTVTGANVLTF.

This chain links TRBV19 with TRBJ1-2, with a tentative D call TRBD1 (5 bases). CDR1 is LNHDA and CDR2 is SQIVND in the germline V gene (reference sequence). This CDR3 contains 15 residues. Trimming took 7 bases from V and 2 from J, leaving 17 bases between them. The CDR3 DNA is TGTGCCAGTATACCGGAGGGGTCCAAAAACTATGGCTACACCTTC. It encodes CASIPEGSKNYGYTF.

The V gene is TRBV7-9, the J gene TRBJ2-1; no clear D. V was trimmed by 6 bases and J by 7 bases, leaving 13 bases between them. The CDR3 covers 13 residues. The germline V gene has CDR1 SEHNR and CDR2 FQNEAQ (reference sequence). The CDR3, as DNA: TGTGCCAGCAGACTACTCGGGTTGAATGAGCAGTTCTTC. It yields the protein CASRLLGLNEQFF.

The chain uses TRBV18 and TRBJ1-2; 7 bases agree with TRBD1. CDR1 is KGHSH and CDR2 is LQKENI in the germline V gene. CDR3 length: 16 amino acids. The V segment lost 4 bases and the J segment 5 bases; nucleotides outside the gene matches: 13. As DNA, the CDR3 is TGTGCCAGCTCACGAGTCTTTCCGGGACAGCCATATGGCTACACCTTC. It specifies CASSRVFPGQPYGYTF.

The V call is TRBV7-2, the J call TRBJ2-3; 11 nucleotides line up with TRBD2. J was trimmed by 0 bases and V by 4 bases; bases with no gene match: 6. Looked up from germline, CDR1 is SGHTA and CDR2 is FQGNSA. The CDR3 runs to 17 residues. CDR3 bases: TGTGCCAGCAGCTCTAGCGGGGGGCCGCTTAGCACAGATACGCAGTATTTT. This sequence encodes CASSSSGGPLSTDTQYF.

The chain joins TRBV7-2 to TRBJ2-3; 7 bases are a match to TRBD2. Germline loops: CDR1 SGHTA, CDR2 FQGNSA. The CDR3 loop spans 18 amino acids. V shed 0 bases, J shed 1 base, and the junction held 10 bases outside the gene matches. The CDR3 sequence is CASSLARGGRGGTDTQYF. In nucleotides, the CDR3 is TGTGCCAGCAGCTTAGCGCGGGGAGGGAGAGGGGGCACAGATACGCAGTATTTT.

CDR3 in DNA: TGTGCCAGTAAGGGTGGGGGGGGCAGCTGGGAGACCCAGTACTTC. This codes for CASKGGGGSWETQYF. This chain joins TRBV19 and TRBJ2-5; a weak D match, TRBD2 (7 bases). Germline values: CDR1 LNHDA, CDR2 SQIVND (reference sequence). The V and J ends lost 7 bases and 5 bases respectively, with 20 bases between them. This CDR3 region has 15 residues.

This clone was detected only a few times. V is TRBV5-6 and J is TRBJ2-1; 9 nucleotides align to TRBD1. The J segment lost 1 base and the V segment lost 1 base, leaving 3 bases of the junction unmatched. Looked up from germline, CDR1 is SGHDT and CDR2 is YYEEEE. This CDR3 has 16 residues. The CDR3 protein is CASSLRGTGSYNEQFF. In DNA form, the CDR3 reads TGTGCCAGCAGCTTGAGGGGGACAGGGTCCTACAATGAGCAGTTCTTC. The whole variable domain, filled in from reference TRBV5-6 and TRBJ2-1, reads DAGVTQSPTHLIKTRGQQVTLRCSPKSGHDTVSWYQQALGQGPQFIFQYYEEEERQRGNFPDRFSGHQFPNYSSELNVNALLLGDSALYLCASSLRGTGSYNEQFFGPGTRLTVL.

The chain is built from TRBV5-1 and TRBJ1-4; no reliable D call. Germline-derived CDR1 and CDR2 are SGHRS and YFSETQ. Between the trimmed V and J ends, which lost 4 bases and 4 bases, there was a span of 26 bases. The CDR3 spans 19 residues. The CDR3 protein is CASSPMVGISLDFNEKLFF. CDR3 sequence (DNA): TGCGCCAGCAGCCCGATGGTAGGGATTAGTTTGGACTTTAATGAAAAACTGTTTTTT. Full variable domain (rest looked up from reference TRBV5-1 and TRBJ1-4): KAGVTQTPRYLIKTRGQQVTLSCSPISGHRSVSWYQQTPGQGLQFLFEYFSETQRNKGNFPGRFSGRQFSNSRSEMNVSTLELGDSALYLCASSPMVGISLDFNEKLFFGSGTQLSVL.

The rearrangement links TRBV29-1 to TRBJ2-5, with a tentative D call TRBD1 (8 bases). The CDR3 has 13 amino acids. Trimming left V 7 bases short and J 8 bases short, with 20 bases between. CDR1 is SQVTM, CDR2 ANQGSEA, per germline. In DNA, the CDR3 is TGCAGCGGTCTACAGGGGGGGGACGATACCCAGTACTTC. Translation gives CSGLQGGDDTQYF.

V gene TRBV5-1 combines with J gene TRBJ2-1, with 7 bases that match TRBD2. Germline V lookup: CDR1 SGHRS, CDR2 YFSETQ. V lost 3 bases and J lost 1; bases outside the gene matches: 4. The CDR3 totals 15 residues. DNA for the CDR3: TGCGCCAGCAGCTCCGCTAGCGGTTCCTACAATGAGCAGTTCTTC. It is translated as CASSSASGSYNEQFF.